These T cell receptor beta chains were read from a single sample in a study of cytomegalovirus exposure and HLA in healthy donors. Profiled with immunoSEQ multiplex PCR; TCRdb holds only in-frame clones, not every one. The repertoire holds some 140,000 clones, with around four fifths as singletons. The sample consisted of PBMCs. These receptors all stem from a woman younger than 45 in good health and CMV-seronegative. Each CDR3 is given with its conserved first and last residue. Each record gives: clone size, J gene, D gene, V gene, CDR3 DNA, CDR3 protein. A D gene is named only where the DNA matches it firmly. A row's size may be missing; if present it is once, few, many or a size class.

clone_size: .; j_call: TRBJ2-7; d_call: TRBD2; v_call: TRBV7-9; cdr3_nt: TGTGCCAGCAGCTATAGCGGGGGGGCCTGGGAGCAGTACTTC; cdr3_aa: CASSYSGGAWEQYF
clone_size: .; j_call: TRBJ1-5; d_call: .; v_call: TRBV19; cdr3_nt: TGTGCCAGTAGTATCGGGATCCTGGATCAGCCCCAGCATTTT; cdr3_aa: CASSIGILDQPQHF
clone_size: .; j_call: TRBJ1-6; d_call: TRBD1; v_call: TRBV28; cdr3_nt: TGTGCCAGCAGCTCCCCCGGGACAGGCCAATCACCCCTCCACTTT; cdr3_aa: CASSSPGTGQSPLHF
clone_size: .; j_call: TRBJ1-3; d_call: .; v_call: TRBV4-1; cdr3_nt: TGCGCCAGCAGCCAAGGCCCCAGCGGTGGAAACACCATATATTTT; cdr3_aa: CASSQGPSGGNTIYF
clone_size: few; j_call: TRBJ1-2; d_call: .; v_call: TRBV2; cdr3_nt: TGTGCCAGCTTCAATAACTATGGCTACACCTTC; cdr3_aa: CASFNNYGYTF
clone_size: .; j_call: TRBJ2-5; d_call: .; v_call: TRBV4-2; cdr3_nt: TGTGCCAGCAGCCGACAGTACAGGGAGTACCAAGAGACCCAGTACTTC; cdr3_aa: CASSRQYREYQETQYF
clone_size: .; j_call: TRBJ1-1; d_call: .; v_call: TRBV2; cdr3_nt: TGTGCCAGCAGTGAGCCGCTGGCCATGAACACTGAAGCTTTCTTT; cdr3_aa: CASSEPLAMNTEAFF
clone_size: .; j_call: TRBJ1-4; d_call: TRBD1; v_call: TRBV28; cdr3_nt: TGTGCCAGCAGTCCTCCGACAGGGTGGGAAAAACTGTTTTTT; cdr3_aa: CASSPPTGWEKLFF
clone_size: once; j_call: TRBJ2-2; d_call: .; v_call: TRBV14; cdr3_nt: TGTGCCAGCAGCGCCAGGGTGGTGCTTCACACCGGGGAGCTGTTTTTT; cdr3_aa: CASSARVVLHTGELFF
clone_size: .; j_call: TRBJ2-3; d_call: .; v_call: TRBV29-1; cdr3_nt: TGCAGCGTTCCCCTTTCTGGTACAGGGCTGTCTAGCACGCAGTATTTT; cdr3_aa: CSVPLSGTGLSSTQYF
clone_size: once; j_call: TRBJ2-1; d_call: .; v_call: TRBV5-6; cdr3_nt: TGTGCCAGCAGCTTTACGCGGGTCTTCGGGAATGAGCAGTTCTTC; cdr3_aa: CASSFTRVFGNEQFF
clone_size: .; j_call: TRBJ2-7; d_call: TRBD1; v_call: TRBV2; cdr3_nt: TGTGCCAGCACGGACAGGGACTACGAGCAGTACTTC; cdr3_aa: CASTDRDYEQYF
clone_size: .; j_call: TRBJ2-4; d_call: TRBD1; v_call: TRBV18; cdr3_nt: TGTGCCAGCTCACCACCGGGAAGGGGGCAAAACATTCAGTACTTC; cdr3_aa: CASSPPGRGQNIQYF
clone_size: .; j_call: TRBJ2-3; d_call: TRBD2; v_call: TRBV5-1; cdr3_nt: TGCGCCAGCAGCACGGGGGACTATTTGTCTCCTACGCAGTATTTT; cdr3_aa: CASSTGDYLSPTQYF
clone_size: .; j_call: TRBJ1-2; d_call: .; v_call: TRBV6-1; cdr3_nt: TGTGCCAGCAGTGGACAGGCTTATGCTATGCTTGGCTACACCTTC; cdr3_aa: CASSGQAYAMLGYTF
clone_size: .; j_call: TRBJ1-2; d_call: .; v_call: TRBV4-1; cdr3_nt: TGCGCCAGCAGCCAAGGACAGTATAACTATGGCTACACCTTC; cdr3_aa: CASSQGQYNYGYTF
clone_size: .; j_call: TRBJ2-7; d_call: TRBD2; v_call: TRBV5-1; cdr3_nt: TGCGCCAGCAGCTTAGGGTCGCTAGCGGGGGACTACGAGCAGTACTTC; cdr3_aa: CASSLGSLAGDYEQYF
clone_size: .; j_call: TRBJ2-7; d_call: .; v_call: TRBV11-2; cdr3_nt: TGTGCCAGCAGCCCCTTTATAGTCCGGACTATCCAGGGGCAGTACTTC; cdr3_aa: CASSPFIVRTIQGQYF
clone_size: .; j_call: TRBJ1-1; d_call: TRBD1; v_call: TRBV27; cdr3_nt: TGTGCCAGCGCCCCTGGGACAGGTATGAACACTGAAGCTTTCTTT; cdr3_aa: CASAPGTGMNTEAFF
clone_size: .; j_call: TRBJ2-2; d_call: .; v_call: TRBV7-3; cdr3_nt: TGTGCCAGCAGTAGCGGAGCGAACACCGGGGAGCTGTTTTTT; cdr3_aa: CASSSGANTGELFF
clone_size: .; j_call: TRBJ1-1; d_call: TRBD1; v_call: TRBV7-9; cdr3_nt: TGTGCCAGCAGCTTAGAGACAGGGATCGCGGAAGCTTTCTTT; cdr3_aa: CASSLETGIAEAFF
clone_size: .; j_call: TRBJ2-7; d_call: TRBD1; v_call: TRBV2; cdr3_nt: TGTGCCAGCAGCCAAACCGGACAGGTCACCCACGAGCAGTACTTC; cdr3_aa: CASSQTGQVTHEQYF
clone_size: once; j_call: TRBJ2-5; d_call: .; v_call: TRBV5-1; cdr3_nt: TGCGCCAGCAGCCCCCGGGAATTAGAGACCCAGTACTTC; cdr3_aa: CASSPRELETQYF
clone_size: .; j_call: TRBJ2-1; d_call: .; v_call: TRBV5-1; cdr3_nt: TGCGCCAGCAGCTTGTCTCGAGCTAATGAGCAGTTCTTC; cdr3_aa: CASSLSRANEQFF
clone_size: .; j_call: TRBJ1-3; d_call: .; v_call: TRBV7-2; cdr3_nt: TGTGCCAGCATCCTTTCGGGGGGCTCTGGAAACACCATATATTTT; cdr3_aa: CASILSGGSGNTIYF
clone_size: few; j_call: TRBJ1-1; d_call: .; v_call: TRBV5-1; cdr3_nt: TGCGCCAGCAGCAACCGGGGGGGCGGGAACACTGAAGCTTTCTTT; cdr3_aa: CASSNRGGGNTEAFF
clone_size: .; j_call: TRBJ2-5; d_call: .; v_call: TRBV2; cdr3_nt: TGTGCCAGCAGCCCCTTGGTCGGGGGCCAAGAGACCCAGTACTTC; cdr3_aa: CASSPLVGGQETQYF
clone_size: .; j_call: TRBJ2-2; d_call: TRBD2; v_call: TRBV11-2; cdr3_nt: TGTGCCAGCAGACGTCCCGGGACCGGGGGGGCCGGGGAGCTGTTTTTT; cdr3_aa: CASRRPGTGGAGELFF
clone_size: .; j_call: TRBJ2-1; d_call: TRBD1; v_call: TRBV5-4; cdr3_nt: TGTGCCAGCAGCGAACCGGGACAGACCTACAATGAGCAGTTCTTC; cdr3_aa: CASSEPGQTYNEQFF
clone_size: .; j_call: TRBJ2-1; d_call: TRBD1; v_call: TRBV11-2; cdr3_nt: TGTGCCAGCACCCTAGGGGTACAGGGGGCGGTAAATGAGCAGTTCTTC; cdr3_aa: CASTLGVQGAVNEQFF
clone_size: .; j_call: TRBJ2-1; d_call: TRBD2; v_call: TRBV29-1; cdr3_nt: TGCAGCGTTGCAGGGACTACCCGCCGCTACAATGAGCAGTTCTTC; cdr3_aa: CSVAGTTRRYNEQFF
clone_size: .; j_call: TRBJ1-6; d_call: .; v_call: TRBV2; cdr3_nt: TGTGCCAGCAGTGGAGGGAGCTCCTATAATTCACCCCTCCACTTT; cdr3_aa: CASSGGSSYNSPLHF
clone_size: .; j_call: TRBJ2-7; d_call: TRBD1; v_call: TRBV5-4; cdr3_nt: TGTGCCAGCAGCCCACGGACAGGGATGTGGAACGAGCAGTACTTC; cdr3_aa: CASSPRTGMWNEQYF
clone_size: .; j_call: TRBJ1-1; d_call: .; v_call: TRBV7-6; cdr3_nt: TGTGCCAGCAGCTTAACCCAGGGTGAGAACACTGAAGCTTTCTTT; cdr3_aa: CASSLTQGENTEAFF
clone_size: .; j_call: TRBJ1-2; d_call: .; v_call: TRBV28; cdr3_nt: TGTGCCAGCAGTCCGCCCGGGGCCTACAGGGTTCTCGACGGAGTAGCGGGTGGCTACACCTTC; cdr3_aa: CASSPPGAYRVLDGVAGGYTF
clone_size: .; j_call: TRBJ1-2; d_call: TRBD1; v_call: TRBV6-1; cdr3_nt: TGTGCCAGCAGTGACGACAGGGGTGCCCAAAACTATGGCTACACCTTC; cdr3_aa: CASSDDRGAQNYGYTF
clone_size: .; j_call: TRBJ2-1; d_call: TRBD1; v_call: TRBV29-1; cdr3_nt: TGCAGCGTTGAAGTGGTACAGGGGCCCGTTTTAGACAATGAGCAGTTCTTC; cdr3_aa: CSVEVVQGPVLDNEQFF